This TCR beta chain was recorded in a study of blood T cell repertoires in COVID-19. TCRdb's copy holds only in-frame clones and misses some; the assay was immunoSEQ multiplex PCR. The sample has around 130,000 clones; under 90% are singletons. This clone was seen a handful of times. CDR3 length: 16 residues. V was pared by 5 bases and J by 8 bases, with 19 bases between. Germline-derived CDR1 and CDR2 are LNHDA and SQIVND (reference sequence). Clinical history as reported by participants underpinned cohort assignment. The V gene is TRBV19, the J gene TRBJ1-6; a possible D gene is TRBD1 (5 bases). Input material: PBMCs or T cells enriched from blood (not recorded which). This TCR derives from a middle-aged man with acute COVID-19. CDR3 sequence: CASSGAGSPSHSPLHF. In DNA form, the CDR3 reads TGTGCCAGTAGTGGGGCAGGGTCACCGTCGCATTCACCCCTCCACTTT.